The 20 T cell receptor beta chains below all came from one sample that was sequenced in a study of human T cells and chemical hapten exposure. TCRdb redid the calling of the RACE reads with MiXCR, one entry per CDR3 protein. The table has about 340,000 distinct CDR3 sequences, around 7% seen once. Time point denoted: patch test 1, 2 weeks after DPC sensitization. Treatment described: therapeutic diphenylcyclopropenone sensitization with weekly scalp DPC. The source was whole blood, collected in connection with sensitization to the hapten diphenylcyclopropenone (DPC). The receptor source for this set is a woman aged 18 to 35 with alopecia areata. Some clones in this sample may be carry-over from other donors' samples.

This clonotype was counted a few times. The chain uses TRBV20-1 and TRBJ2-7; D is ambiguous. Germline CDR1 is DFQATT and CDR2 is SNEGSKA (reference sequence). Between the trimmed V and J ends, which lost 6 bases and 6 bases, there was a span of 18 bases. The CDR3 spans 13 residues. CDR3 protein: CSASERVSGEQYF. The DNA of the CDR3 is TGCAGTGCGTCGGAGAGAGTTTCTGGCGAGCAGTACTTC.

CDR3 protein: CATSRKMRQGVKEKLFF. CDR3 nucleotides: TGTGCCACCAGCAGGAAAATGCGACAGGGCGTTAAAGAAAAACTGTTTTTT. The chain links TRBV15 to TRBJ1-4, with 7 bases aligning to TRBD1. In germline, CDR1 is LNHNV, CDR2 YYDKDF (reference sequence). The CDR3 consists of 17 residues. J gave up 8 bases and V 3 bases, and 15 bases lay outside the gene matches. Together with reference TRBV15 and TRBJ1-4, the CDR3 gives the full variable domain: DAMVIQNPRYQVTQFGKPVTLSCSQTLNHNVMYWYQQKSSQAPKLLFHYYDKDFNNEADTPDNFQSRRPNTSFCFLDIRSPGLGDTAMYLCATSRKMRQGVKEKLFFGSGTQLSVL.

V is TRBV20-1 and J is TRBJ2-7, with TRBD2 matching over 8 bases. Per germline, CDR1 DFQATT and CDR2 SNEGSKA (reference sequence). The trim removed 2 bases at V and 2 bases at J, leaving 8 bases unmatched. This CDR3 spans 15 amino acids. CDR3 bases: TGCAGTGCTAGATCCCCTAGCGGGCCACCCTACGAGCAGTACTTC. The encoded protein is CSARSPSGPPYEQYF.

The chain has TRBV18 and TRBJ2-7, with D hard to call. The CDR3 is 14 residues long. From germline, CDR1 is KGHSH and CDR2 LQKENI. V was cut by 3 bases and J by 1 base, with 10 bases left in between. CDR3 protein: CASSPPGLSYEQYF. The CDR3 nucleotides read TGTGCCAGCTCACCCCCCGGCCTTTCCTACGAGCAGTACTTC. Based on the CDR3 plus reference TRBV18 and TRBJ2-7, the full variable domain is NAGVMQNPRHLVRRRGQEARLRCSPMKGHSHVYWYRQLPEEGLKFMVYLQKENIIDESGMPKERFSAEFPKEGPSILRIQQVVRGDSAAYFCASSPPGLSYEQYFGPGTRLTVT.

This clonotype was counted ten times or more. The V and J genes are TRBV4-1 and TRBJ1-5, with D possibly matching TRBD1 (6 bases). Germline values: CDR1 MGHRA, CDR2 YSYEKL. Trimming cost V 2 bases and J 5 bases, with 7 bases left between them. The CDR3 contains 13 residues. The CDR3 DNA reads as TGCGCCAGCAGCCAATACAGGGATCAGCCCCAGCATTTT. Amino acids: CASSQYRDQPQHF.

This chain connects TRBV21-1 to TRBJ2-3; TRBD1 was called by the table and not checked on the DNA. TRBV21-1 corresponds to a pseudogene. CDR3 length: 13 residues. This CDR3 is CASSGDTHDTQYF. The CDR3 nucleotides read TGTGCCAGCAGCGGGGACACTCACGATACGCAGTATTTT.

This clonotype was seen ten or more times. The gene calls are TRBV12-3 or TRBV12-4 and TRBJ1-2; 7 bases are a match to TRBD1. The CDR3 is 13 residues long. Trimming removed 7 bases from V and 4 bases from J; junction bases left unmatched: 6. The chain's CDR3 is CASNGDSGYGYTF. The CDR3 nucleotides are TGTGCCAGCAACGGGGACAGCGGCTATGGCTACACCTTC.

This clonotype was seen repeatedly, ten times or more. The chain uses TRBV6-2 or TRBV6-3 and TRBJ2-1; 13 bases fit TRBD2. V lost 2 bases, J lost 7 bases, and 2 bases stayed unmatched. The germline gives CDR1 MNHEY, CDR2 SVGEGT. The CDR3 is made up of 15 amino acids. CDR3 DNA sequence: TGTGCCAGCAGTTACCCGGGACTAGCGGGGAATGAGCAGTTCTTC. It specifies CASSYPGLAGNEQFF.

This clonotype was observed a few times. This chain uses TRBV13 with TRBJ2-1; D remains ambiguous. CDR3 length equals 11 residues. Deletions cut 2 bases from V and 13 bases from J, with 9 bases between. Germline assignment: CDR1 PRHDT and CDR2 FYEKMQ (reference sequence). CDR3 bases: TGTGCCAGCAGCTTACTACAGAGCCAGTTCTTC. Amino acids: CASSLLQSQFF. Combining the CDR3 with reference TRBV13 and TRBJ2-1 gives the whole variable domain AAGVIQSPRHLIKEKRETATLKCYPIPRHDTVYWYQQGPGQDPQFLISFYEKMQSDKGSIPDRFSAQQFSDYHSELNMSSLELGDSALYFCASSLLQSQFFGPGTRLTVL.

This clonotype was observed many times. The chain recombines TRBV7-2 with TRBJ1-5; no clear D. V lost 6 bases and J lost 1, with 4 bases in between. CDR3 size: 12 residues. Germline CDR1 and CDR2: SGHTA and FQGNSA. The chain's CDR3 is CASSLSNQPQHF. The CDR3 nucleotides read TGTGCCAGCAGTTTGAGCAATCAGCCCCAGCATTTT.

This clonotype was observed many times. This chain joins TRBV10-3 and TRBJ2-7, with 7 bases fitting TRBD1. Germline CDR1 ENHRY, CDR2 SYGVKD. V was clipped by 2 bases and J by 0 bases; unmatched bases: 4. The CDR3 spans 15 residues. CDR3 bases: TGTGCCATCAGTGAGGACAGGGCGACCTCCTACGAGCAGTACTTC. Protein sequence: CAISEDRATSYEQYF.

In this sample, this clonotype turned up many times. This CDR3 is CATAVERANEKLFF. The CDR3 DNA follows: TGTGCCACCGCGGTGGAGCGGGCTAATGAAAAACTGTTTTTT. The rearrangement uses TRBV10-3 and TRBJ1-4; no firm D call. CDR1 and CDR2 (germline): ENHRY, SYGVKD. V shed 10 bases and J shed 3 bases, with 15 bases lying between them. This CDR3 contains 14 residues.

A few counts support this clonotype. The V call is TRBV20-1, the J call TRBJ1-1; 7 bases agree with TRBD1. The CDR3 length is 15 residues. J gave up 0 bases and V 4 bases, and 8 bases lay outside the gene matches. Germline CDR1 reads DFQATT; CDR2 reads SNEGSKA (reference sequence). CDR3 residues: CSATITQGMNTEAFF. CDR3 nucleotides: TGCAGTGCTACCATAACACAGGGGATGAACACTGAAGCTTTCTTT.

J is TRBJ1-1 and V is TRBV20-1; D is unclear. The CDR3 length is 13 residues. The germline gives CDR1 DFQATT, CDR2 SNEGSKA (reference sequence). V was shortened by 0 bases and J by 5 bases, with 10 bases between the two germline ends. CDR3 loop: CSARDEGITEAFF. The CDR3 DNA reads as TGCAGTGCTAGAGATGAAGGGATAACTGAAGCTTTCTTT.

This clonotype came up a few times. This chain uses TRBV12-3 or TRBV12-4 with TRBJ2-1; 7 bases are shared with TRBD1. The CDR3 totals 13 residues. Trimming took 11 bases from V and 5 from J; bases not matched to a gene: 9. The CDR3 protein is CASKGGWDNEQFF. The CDR3 DNA is TGTGCCTCGAAAGGGGGCTGGGACAATGAGCAGTTCTTC.

There are a few counts of this clonotype. This chain connects TRBV5-5 to TRBJ1-1, with unresolved D. Germline V gene lookup returns CDR1 SGHKS and CDR2 YYEKEE (reference sequence). The CDR3 is 14 amino acids. Trimming pared 2 bases from V and 0 bases from J, leaving 8 bases between. This chain's CDR3 is CASSFRILNTEAFF. CDR3 DNA: TGTGCCAGCAGCTTCCGGATTTTGAACACTGAAGCTTTCTTT.

This clonotype showed up just a few times. The chain carries TRBV6-2 or TRBV6-3 and TRBJ2-2; D is ambiguous. Germline CDR1 and CDR2: MNHEY and SVGEGT. The CDR3 spans 15 residues. V gave up 6 bases and J gave up 3 bases, with 14 bases separating them. CDR3 coding DNA: TGTGCCAGCAGCTACCCGAGCGAATACACCGGGGAGCTGTTTTTT. It translates to CASSYPSEYTGELFF.

Ten or more counts support this clonotype. The chain uses TRBV6-5 and TRBJ2-3, with D maybe TRBD1 (6 bases). Per the germline V gene, CDR1 is MNHEY and CDR2 is SVGAGI. The CDR3 is 14 amino acids. V lost 6 bases and J 7 bases, leaving 17 bases between the germline ends. CDR3 sequence: CASRKGQTTYTQYF. In nucleotides, the CDR3 is TGTGCCAGCAGGAAGGGACAAACGACTTATACGCAGTATTTT.

This clonotype was counted once. The V call is TRBV10-3, the J call TRBJ1-2, with 8 nucleotides matching TRBD1. Per the germline V gene, CDR1 is ENHRY and CDR2 is SYGVKD. The trim removed 0 bases at V and 7 bases at J, leaving 10 bases unmatched. This CDR3 comprises 16 residues. The CDR3 sequence: CAISESIGQGALGYTF. The CDR3, as DNA: TGTGCCATCAGTGAGTCCATTGGGCAGGGGGCCCTTGGCTACACCTTC.

This sequence joins TRBV29-1 and TRBJ2-7; D may be TRBD1 (5 bases). Trimming left V 4 bases short and J 5 bases short, with 9 bases between. The germline gives CDR1 SQVTM, CDR2 ANQGSEA. The CDR3 has 11 residues. The CDR3 loop is CSVGGADEQYF. In nucleotides, the CDR3 is TGCAGCGTTGGTGGGGCCGACGAGCAGTACTTC.